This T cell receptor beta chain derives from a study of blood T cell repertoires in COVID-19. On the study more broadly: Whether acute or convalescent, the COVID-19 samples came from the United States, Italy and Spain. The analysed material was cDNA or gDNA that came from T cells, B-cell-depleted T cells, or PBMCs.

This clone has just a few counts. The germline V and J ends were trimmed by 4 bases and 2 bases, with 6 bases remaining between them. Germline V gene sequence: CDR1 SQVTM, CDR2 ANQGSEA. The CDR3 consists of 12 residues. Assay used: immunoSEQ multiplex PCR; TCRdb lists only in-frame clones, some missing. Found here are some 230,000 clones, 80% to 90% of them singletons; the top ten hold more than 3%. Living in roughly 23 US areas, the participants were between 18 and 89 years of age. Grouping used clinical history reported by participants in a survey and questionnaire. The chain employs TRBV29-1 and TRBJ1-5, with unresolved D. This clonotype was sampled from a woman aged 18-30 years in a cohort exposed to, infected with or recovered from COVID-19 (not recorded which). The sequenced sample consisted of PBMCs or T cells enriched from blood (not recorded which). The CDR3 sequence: CSVGAGNQPQHF. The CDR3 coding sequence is TGCAGCGTTGGGGCTGGCAATCAGCCCCAGCATTTT.